This T cell receptor beta chain was sequenced during a study of post-analysis software for immune sequencing data. On the study more broadly: Disease courses included relapsing-remitting, secondary progressive and progressive-relapsing multiple sclerosis.

cDNA libraries of TCR beta carried unique molecular identifiers. TCRdb redid the calling of the PCR reads with MiXCR, one entry per CDR3 protein. The table records roughly 650,000 distinct CDR3 sequences, approximately 60% of them present only once. This CDR3 is built from 15 residues. The V segment lost 5 bases and the J segment 9 bases; nucleotides outside the gene matches: 13. Germline V gene data show CDR1 as DFQATT and CDR2 as SNEGSKA (reference sequence). Concerning this clonotype: Its cognate antigen is unknown.

Study-level results: TRBV segments more frequent in patients than in controls numbered a few and included TRBV5-6, TRBV5-1 and TRBV20-1.

This TCR was recovered from a girl aged 2 to 9 with multiple sclerosis. Sequenced sample: blood. V usage is TRBV20-1 and J usage is TRBJ2-1; TRBD2 agrees at 10 bases. CDR3 sequence reads: CSAADQAGGLIEQFF. The CDR3 region has the DNA TGCAGTGCTGCCGACCAAGCGGGGGGGCTTATTGAGCAGTTCTTC.